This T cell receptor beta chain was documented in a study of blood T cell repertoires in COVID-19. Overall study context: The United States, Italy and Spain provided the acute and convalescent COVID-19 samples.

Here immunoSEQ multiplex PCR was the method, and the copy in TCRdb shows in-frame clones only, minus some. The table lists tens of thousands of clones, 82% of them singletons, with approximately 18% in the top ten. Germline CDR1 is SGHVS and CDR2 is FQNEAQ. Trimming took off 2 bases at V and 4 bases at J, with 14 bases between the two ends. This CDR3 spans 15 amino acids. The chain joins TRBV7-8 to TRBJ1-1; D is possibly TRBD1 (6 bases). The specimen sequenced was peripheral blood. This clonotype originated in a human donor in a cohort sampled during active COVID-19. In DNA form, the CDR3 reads TGTGCCAGCAGCTTAAGCCGGGACAAGGGCACTGAAGCTTTCTTT. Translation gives CASSLSRDKGTEAFF.